The TCR beta chain described here comes from a study of T cells in Graves' hyperthyroidism and ophthalmopathy. Whole-study results and caveats: Before onset, ophthalmopathy was predicted by the model a median approximately 6.7 months earlier. Blood shared most expanded thyroid clonotypes above 0.001.

Germline CDR1 LNHDA, CDR2 SQIVND (reference sequence). V lost 6 bases, J lost 3 bases, and 7 bases stayed unmatched. The CDR3 length is 15 residues. Amplification targeted TCR beta CDR3 regions from RNA transcripts. HTBI primers were the set used in a first-round RT-PCR of the TCR CDR3. TCRdb reprocessed the multiplex PCR reads with MiXCR, giving one entry per CDR3 protein. The sample carries roughly 180,000 distinct CDR3 sequences, about a tenth recorded once. A remark on this clonotype: The antigen is not known.

Sequenced input: blood. This receptor was identified in a woman under 30 with Graves' hyperthyroidism that later progressed to Graves' ophthalmopathy. The chain recombines TRBV19 with TRBJ1-4; 7 bases align to TRBD1. CDR3 sequence reads: CASRHPQGSNEKLFF. CDR3 sequence (DNA): TGTGCCAGTAGACACCCACAGGGGTCTAATGAAAAACTGTTTTTT.